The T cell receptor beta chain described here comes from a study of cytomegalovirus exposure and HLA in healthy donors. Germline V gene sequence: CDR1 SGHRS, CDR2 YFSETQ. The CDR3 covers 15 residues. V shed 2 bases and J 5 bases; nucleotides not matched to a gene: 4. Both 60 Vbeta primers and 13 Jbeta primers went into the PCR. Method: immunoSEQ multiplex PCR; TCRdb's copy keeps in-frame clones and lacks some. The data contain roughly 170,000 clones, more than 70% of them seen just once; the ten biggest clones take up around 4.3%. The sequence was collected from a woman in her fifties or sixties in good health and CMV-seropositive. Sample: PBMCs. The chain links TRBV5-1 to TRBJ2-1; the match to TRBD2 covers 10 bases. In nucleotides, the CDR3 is TGCGCCAGCAGCTTAGCGGGGGGGAGTGACAATGAGCAGTTCTTC. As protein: CASSLAGGSDNEQFF.